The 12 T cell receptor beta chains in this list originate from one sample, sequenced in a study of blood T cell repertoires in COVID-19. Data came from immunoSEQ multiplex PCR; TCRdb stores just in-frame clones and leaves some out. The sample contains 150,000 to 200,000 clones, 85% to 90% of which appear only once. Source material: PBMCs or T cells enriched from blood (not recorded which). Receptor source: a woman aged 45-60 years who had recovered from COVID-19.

The CDR3 nucleotides read TGCAGCGTTGAAGCCCCTAATGAGCAGTTCTTC. Translating it yields CSVEAPNEQFF. J is TRBJ2-1 and V is TRBV29-1, with unresolved D. Trimming cost V 1 base and J 7 bases, with 5 bases left between them. The CDR3 covers 11 residues. The germline gives CDR1 SQVTM, CDR2 ANQGSEA.

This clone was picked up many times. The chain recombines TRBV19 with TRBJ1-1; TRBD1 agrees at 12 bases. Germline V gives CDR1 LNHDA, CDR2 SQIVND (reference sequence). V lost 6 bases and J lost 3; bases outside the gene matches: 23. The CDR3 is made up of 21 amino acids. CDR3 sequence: CASSQSRDRGPLTYLDTEAFF. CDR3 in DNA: TGTGCCAGTAGCCAATCCCGGGACAGGGGGCCCTTGACATACCTGGACACTGAAGCTTTCTTT. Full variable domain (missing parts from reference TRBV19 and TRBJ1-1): DGGITQSPKYLFRKEGQNVTLSCEQNLNHDAMYWYRQDPGQGLRLIYYSQIVNDFQKGDIAEGYSVSREKKESFPLTVTSAQKNPTAFYLCASSQSRDRGPLTYLDTEAFFGQGTRLTVV.

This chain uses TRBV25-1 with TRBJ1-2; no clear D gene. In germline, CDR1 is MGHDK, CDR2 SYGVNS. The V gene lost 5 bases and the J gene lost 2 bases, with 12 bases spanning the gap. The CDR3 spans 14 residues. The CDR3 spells CASSYETGNYGYTF. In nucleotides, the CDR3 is TGTGCCAGCAGTTATGAAACGGGAAACTATGGCTACACCTTC.

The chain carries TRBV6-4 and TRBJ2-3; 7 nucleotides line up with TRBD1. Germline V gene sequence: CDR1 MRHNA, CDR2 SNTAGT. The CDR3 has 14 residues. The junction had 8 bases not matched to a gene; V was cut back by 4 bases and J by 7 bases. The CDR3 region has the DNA TGTGCCAGCAGTGCGGCAGGGGGTACGAATACGCAGTATTTT. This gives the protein CASSAAGGTNTQYF.

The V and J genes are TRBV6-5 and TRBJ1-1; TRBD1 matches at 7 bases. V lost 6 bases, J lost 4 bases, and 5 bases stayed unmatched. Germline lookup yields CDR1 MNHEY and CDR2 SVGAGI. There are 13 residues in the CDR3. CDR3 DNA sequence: TGTGCCAGCAGGTCCCCAGGGGGCACTGAAGCTTTCTTT. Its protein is CASRSPGGTEAFF.

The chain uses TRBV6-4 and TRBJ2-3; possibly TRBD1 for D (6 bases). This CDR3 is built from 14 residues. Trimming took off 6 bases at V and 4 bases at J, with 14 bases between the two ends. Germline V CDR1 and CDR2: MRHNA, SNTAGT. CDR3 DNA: TGTGCCAGCAGCTCAGGGGCCGGGCCAGATACGCAGTATTTT. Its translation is CASSSGAGPDTQYF.

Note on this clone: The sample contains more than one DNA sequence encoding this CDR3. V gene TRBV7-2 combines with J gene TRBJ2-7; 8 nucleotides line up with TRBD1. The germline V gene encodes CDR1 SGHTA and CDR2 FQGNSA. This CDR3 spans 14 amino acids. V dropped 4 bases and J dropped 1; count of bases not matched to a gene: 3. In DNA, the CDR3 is TGTGCCAGCAGCTACAGGGGGTCGTCCTACGAGCAGTACTTC. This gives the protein CASSYRGSSYEQYF.

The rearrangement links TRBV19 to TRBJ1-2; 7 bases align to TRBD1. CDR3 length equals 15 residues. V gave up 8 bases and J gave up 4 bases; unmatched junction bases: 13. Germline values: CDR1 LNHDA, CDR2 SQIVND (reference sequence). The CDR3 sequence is CASASPGTVLYGYTF. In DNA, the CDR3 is TGTGCCAGTGCATCCCCAGGGACAGTACTCTATGGCTACACCTTC.

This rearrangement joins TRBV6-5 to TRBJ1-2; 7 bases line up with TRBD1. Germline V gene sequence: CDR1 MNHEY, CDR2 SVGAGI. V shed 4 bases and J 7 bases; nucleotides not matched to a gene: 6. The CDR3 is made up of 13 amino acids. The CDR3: CASSFRGTSGYTF. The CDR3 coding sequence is TGTGCCAGCAGTTTCAGGGGGACCTCTGGCTACACCTTC.

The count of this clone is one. The CDR3 DNA reads TGTGCCAGCAGTTACCTAGGGGAGGGCCAGCCCCAGCATTTT. This sequence encodes CASSYLGEGQPQHF. The chain links TRBV6-6 to TRBJ1-5; a possible D gene is TRBD1 (5 bases). Trimming removed 2 bases from V and 7 bases from J, with 12 bases in between. This CDR3 is 14 amino acids long. In germline, CDR1 is MNHNY, CDR2 SVGAGI (reference sequence).

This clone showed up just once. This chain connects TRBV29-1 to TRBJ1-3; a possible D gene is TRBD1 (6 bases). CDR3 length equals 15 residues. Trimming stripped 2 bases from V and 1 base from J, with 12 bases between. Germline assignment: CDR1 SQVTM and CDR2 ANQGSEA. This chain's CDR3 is CSVESRGPSGNTIYF. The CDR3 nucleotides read TGCAGCGTTGAATCCAGGGGTCCATCTGGAAACACCATATATTTT.

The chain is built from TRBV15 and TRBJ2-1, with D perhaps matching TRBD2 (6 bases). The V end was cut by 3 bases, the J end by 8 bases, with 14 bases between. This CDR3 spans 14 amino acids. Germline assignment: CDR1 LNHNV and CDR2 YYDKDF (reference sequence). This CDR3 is CATSRGGSGDEQFF. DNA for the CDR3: TGTGCCACCAGCAGGGGGGGTTCGGGCGATGAGCAGTTCTTC. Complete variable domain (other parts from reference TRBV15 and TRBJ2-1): DAMVIQNPRYQVTQFGKPVTLSCSQTLNHNVMYWYQQKSSQAPKLLFHYYDKDFNNEADTPDNFQSRRPNTSFCFLDIRSPGLGDTAMYLCATSRGGSGDEQFFGPGTRLTVL.